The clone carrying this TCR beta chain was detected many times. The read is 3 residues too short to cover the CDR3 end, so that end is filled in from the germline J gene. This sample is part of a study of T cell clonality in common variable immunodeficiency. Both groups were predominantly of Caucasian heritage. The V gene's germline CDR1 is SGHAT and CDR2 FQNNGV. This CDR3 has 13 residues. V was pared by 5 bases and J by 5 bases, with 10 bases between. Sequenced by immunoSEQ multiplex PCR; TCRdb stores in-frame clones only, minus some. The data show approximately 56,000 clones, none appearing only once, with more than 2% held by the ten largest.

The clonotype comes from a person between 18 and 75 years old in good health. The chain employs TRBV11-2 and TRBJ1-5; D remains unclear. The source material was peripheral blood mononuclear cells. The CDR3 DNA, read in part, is TGTGCCAGCAGCCCAGGAGTATATCAGCCC. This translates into CASSPGVYQP. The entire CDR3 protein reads CASSPGVYQPQHF.